This T cell receptor (beta chain) was found in a study of CD8 T cells in Susac syndrome (dated 2019 in TCRdb). At the level of the whole study: The study used repertoire sequencing to test whether antigen drove CD8+ T cell activation and differentiation in Susac syndrome. Clonality of the CD8+ T cell repertoire was compared between more than 10 healthy donors, about 14 Susac syndrome patients and 15 or so multiple sclerosis patients.

Comments on this clonotype: Its antigen is still unknown. No much larger clone is present one base from it, and per-base qualities are unavailable.

Trimming accounts for 3 bases at V and 6 bases at J, while the number of junction bases matched to no gene is 11. Via the germline V gene, CDR1 is SGHDT and CDR2 YYEEEE. The CDR3, from cysteine to phenylalanine, totals 16 residues. The read is trimmed to its CDR3 DNA, 48 bases read in frame from base 1. Peripheral blood CD8+ and CD4+ T cells from healthy donors, Susac syndrome patients and multiple sclerosis patients were profiled by high-throughput TCR beta sequencing. The multiple sclerosis controls were treatment-naive patients who had stable or active relapsing-remitting disease and met the revised McDonald criteria. Bulk CD8+ and CD4+ T cells were purified by magnetic negative isolation, while CD8+ TEMRA cells were enriched using FACS. Blood was drawn into EDTA tubes, processed within 24 hours, and PBMCs were isolated by density gradient centrifugation. PBMCs intended for TCR sequencing were cryopreserved in liquid nitrogen and thawed later in a water bath at 37 degrees C. The sorted or isolated CD4+, CD8+ and CD8+ TEMRA cells reached a purity of at least 90%.

RNA was extracted with the RNeasy kit and 0.5 to 1 ug was reverse transcribed using random hexamers. The immunoSEQ multiplex PCR assay, covering 54 Vbeta and 13 Jbeta segments, was used to amplify TCR beta CDR3 regions. PCR amplification bias was corrected by using a synthetic template baseline for primer optimization and computational correction. Per the authors' processing: Only productive sequences were kept, with reads annotated to V, D and J genes according to IMGT and analyzed in immunoSEQ Analyzer. Clonality was computed as one minus Shannon entropy normalized by log2 of the number of productive unique sequences. Public and private clones were assessed among the 100 most prevalent clones of each patient and control. Clones were defined as Susac-specific if absent from the healthy and MS cohorts, from 900 to 1,200 published viral clones and from other ImmuneACCESS disease sequences. Using fastp trimming at Q25 and MiXCR clonotype assembly, TCRdb reanalyzed the public sequencing data and kept in-frame beta chains. Every distinct CDR3 protein forms one entry, paired with its most common genes and DNA. These V and J calls derive from TCRdb rather than the authors' analysis. Across this sample there are under 550,000 distinct CDR3 sequences, with approximately 85% seen only once. The ten most abundant clones make up about 0.12% of the sample.

Overall study outcomes, separate from this receptor: The TCR sequencing and HLA analysis was acknowledged to have included a relatively small number of individuals.

This sequence was found in a human donor with multiple sclerosis. The chain is made from TRBV5-6 and TRBJ1-4, and 7 bases in between align with TRBD1. The material sequenced was CD8+ T cells from PBMCs. At the DNA level, the sequence is TGTGCCAGCAGCTCGCATAACAGGGGTGTGGATGAAAAACTGTTTTTT. This is translated as CASSSHNRGVDEKLFF. Extended through the reference TRBV5-6 and TRBJ1-4 proteins, this CDR3 yields the full variable domain: DAGVTQSPTHLIKTRGQQVTLRCSPKSGHDTVSWYQQALGQGPQFIFQYYEEEERQRGNFPDRFSGHQFPNYSSELNVNALLLGDSALYLCASSSHNRGVDEKLFFGSGTQLSVL.